This T cell receptor beta chain was found in a study of shared clonotypes between healthy human individuals. Per germline, CDR1 MNHEY and CDR2 SVGAGI. The CDR3 covers 14 residues. J lost 9 bases, V lost 5 bases, and 6 bases had no gene match. General study points: Large depth notwithstanding, sorted-subset sequencing proved incomplete by rarefaction.

The donors, all of them Caucasian adults, lived in Nashville, Tennessee. A CD45RA-negative memory subset and a CD45RA+ naive subset were separated from the CD4+ cells. Sequencing used immunoSEQ multiplex PCR; TCRdb keeps in-frame clones, though not all of them. The table lists around 700,000 clones, about three quarters of them singletons, with 1.5% to 2% in the top ten. Note on this clone: The antigen is unknown.

The receptor was derived from a woman aged 25 to 39 in good health. The chain links TRBV6-5 to TRBJ2-1; 11 nucleotides match TRBD1. The sample taken for sequencing was memory CD4+ T cells sorted from blood. Subset denoted: CD45RA-negative fraction. CDR3 DNA sequence: TGTGCCAGCAGTCGAGGACAGGGGGCGGGTGAGCAGTTCTTC. This encodes CASSRGQGAGEQFF.